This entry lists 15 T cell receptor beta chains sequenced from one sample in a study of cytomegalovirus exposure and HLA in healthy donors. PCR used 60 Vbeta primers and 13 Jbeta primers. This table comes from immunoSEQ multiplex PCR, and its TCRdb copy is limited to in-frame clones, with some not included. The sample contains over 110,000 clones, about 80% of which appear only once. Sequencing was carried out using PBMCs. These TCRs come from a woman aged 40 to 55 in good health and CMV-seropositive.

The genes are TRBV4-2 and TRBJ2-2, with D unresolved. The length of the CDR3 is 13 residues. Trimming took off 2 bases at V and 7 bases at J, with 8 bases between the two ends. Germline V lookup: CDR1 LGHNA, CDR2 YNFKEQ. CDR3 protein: CASSQNSVGELFF. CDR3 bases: TGTGCCAGCAGCCAAAACTCGGTCGGGGAGCTGTTTTTT.

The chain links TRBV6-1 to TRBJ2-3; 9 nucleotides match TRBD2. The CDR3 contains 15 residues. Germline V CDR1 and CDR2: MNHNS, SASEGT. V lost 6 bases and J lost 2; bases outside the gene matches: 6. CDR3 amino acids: CASSPGGRATDTQYF. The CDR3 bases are TGTGCCAGCAGCCCGGGCGGGAGGGCCACAGATACGCAGTATTTT.

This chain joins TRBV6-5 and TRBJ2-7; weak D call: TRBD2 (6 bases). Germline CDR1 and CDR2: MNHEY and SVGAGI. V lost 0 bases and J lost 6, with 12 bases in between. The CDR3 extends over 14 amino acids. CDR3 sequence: CASSYSVLGGEQYF. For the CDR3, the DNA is TGTGCCAGCAGTTACTCGGTTTTGGGAGGCGAGCAGTACTTC.

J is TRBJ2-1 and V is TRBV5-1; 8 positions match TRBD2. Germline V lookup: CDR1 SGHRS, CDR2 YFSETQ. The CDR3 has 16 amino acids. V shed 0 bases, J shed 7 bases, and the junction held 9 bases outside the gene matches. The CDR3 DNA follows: TGCGCCAGCAGCTTGGTCCCAGCGGGAGTCGGGAATGAGCAGTTCTTC. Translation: CASSLVPAGVGNEQFF.

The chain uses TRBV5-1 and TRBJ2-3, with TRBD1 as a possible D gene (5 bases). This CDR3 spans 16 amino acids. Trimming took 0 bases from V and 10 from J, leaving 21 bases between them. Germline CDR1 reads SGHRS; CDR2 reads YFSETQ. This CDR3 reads CASSLGNRPGSFAQYF. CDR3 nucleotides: TGCGCCAGCAGCTTGGGAAACAGGCCGGGTTCTTTCGCGCAGTATTTT.

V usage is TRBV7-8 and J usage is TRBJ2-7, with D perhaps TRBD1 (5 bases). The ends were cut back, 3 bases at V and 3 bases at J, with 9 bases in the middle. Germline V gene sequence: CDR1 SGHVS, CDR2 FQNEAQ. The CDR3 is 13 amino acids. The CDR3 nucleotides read TGTGCCAGCAGCTTGGACAAAAACTACGAGCAGTACTTC. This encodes CASSLDKNYEQYF.

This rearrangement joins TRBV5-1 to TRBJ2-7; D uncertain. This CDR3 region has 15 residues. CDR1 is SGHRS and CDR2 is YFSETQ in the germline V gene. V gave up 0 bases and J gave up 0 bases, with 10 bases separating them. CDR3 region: CASSLGSYSSYEQYF. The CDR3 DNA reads TGCGCCAGCAGCTTGGGGTCATACAGCTCCTACGAGCAGTACTTC.

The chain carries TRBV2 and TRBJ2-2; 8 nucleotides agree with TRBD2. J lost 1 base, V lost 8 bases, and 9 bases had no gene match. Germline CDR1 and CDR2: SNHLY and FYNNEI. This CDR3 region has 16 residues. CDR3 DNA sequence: TGTGCCAGCTCCAGGACGGGAGGGCAGAACACCGGGGAGCTGTTTTTT. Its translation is CASSRTGGQNTGELFF.

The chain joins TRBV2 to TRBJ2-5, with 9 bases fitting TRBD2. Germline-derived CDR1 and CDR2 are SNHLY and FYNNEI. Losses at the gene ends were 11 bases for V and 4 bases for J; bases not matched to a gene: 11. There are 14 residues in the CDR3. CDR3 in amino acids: CASGGSGRRETQYF. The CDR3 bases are TGTGCCTCAGGGGGTAGCGGGAGACGAGAGACCCAGTACTTC.

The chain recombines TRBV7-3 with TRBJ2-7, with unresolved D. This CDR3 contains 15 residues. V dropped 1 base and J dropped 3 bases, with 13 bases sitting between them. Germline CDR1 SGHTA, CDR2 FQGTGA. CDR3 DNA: TGTGCCAGCAGCTTAAGCAGCGCGGATCACTACGAGCAGTACTTC. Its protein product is CASSLSSADHYEQYF.

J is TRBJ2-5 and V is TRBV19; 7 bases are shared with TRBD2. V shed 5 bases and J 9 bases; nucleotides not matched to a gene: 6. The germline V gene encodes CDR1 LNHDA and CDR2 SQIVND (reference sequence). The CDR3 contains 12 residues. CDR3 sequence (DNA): TGTGCCAGTAGTGGGGAGGGAAGGGCCCAGTACTTC. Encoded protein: CASSGEGRAQYF. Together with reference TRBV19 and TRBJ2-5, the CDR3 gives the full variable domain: DGGITQSPKYLFRKEGQNVTLSCEQNLNHDAMYWYRQDPGQGLRLIYYSQIVNDFQKGDIAEGYSVSREKKESFPLTVTSAQKNPTAFYLCASSGEGRAQYFGPGTRLLVL.

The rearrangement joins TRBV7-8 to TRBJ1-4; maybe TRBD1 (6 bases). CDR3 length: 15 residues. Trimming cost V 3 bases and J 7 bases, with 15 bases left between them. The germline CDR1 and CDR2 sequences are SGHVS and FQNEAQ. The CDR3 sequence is CASSFLGGQVEKLFF. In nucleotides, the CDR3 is TGTGCCAGCAGCTTCCTCGGGGGGCAGGTTGAAAAACTGTTTTTT.

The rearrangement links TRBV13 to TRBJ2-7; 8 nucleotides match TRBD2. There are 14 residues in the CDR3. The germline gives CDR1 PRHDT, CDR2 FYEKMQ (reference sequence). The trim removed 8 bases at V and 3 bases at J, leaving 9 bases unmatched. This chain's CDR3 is CASARPGLDYEQYF. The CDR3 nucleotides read TGTGCCAGCGCCCGGCCGGGACTAGACTACGAGCAGTACTTC. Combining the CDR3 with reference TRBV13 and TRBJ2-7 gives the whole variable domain AAGVIQSPRHLIKEKRETATLKCYPIPRHDTVYWYQQGPGQDPQFLISFYEKMQSDKGSIPDRFSAQQFSDYHSELNMSSLELGDSALYFCASARPGLDYEQYFGPGTRLTVT.

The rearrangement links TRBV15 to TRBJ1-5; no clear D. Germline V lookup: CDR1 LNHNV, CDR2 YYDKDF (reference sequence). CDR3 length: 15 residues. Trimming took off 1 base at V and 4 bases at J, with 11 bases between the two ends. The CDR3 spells CATSRGGGMNQPQHF. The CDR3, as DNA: TGTGCCACCAGCAGAGGTGGAGGAATGAATCAGCCCCAGCATTTT.

The CDR3 here is CASSSGLADYEQYF. CDR3 nucleotide sequence: TGCGCCAGCAGCTCGGGACTAGCGGACTACGAGCAGTACTTC. The chain combines TRBV5-1 with TRBJ2-7, with TRBD2 identical over 11 bases. The CDR3 is made up of 14 amino acids. V lost 3 bases, J lost 3 bases, and 2 bases stayed unmatched. Germline-derived CDR1 and CDR2 are SGHRS and YFSETQ. The full variable domain, rest sourced from reference TRBV5-1 and TRBJ2-7, is KAGVTQTPRYLIKTRGQQVTLSCSPISGHRSVSWYQQTPGQGLQFLFEYFSETQRNKGNFPGRFSGRQFSNSRSEMNVSTLELGDSALYLCASSSGLADYEQYFGPGTRLTVT.